This TCR beta chain is from a study of graft-versus-host responses after intestinal transplantation. Study as a whole: All recipients were given anti-thymocyte globulin induction, and tacrolimus and steroids were then administered for 2 to 4 years.

Each mixed lymphocyte reaction held 200,000 CFSE-labeled responders and 200,000 irradiated violet-dye-labeled stimulators. This clone was detected only a few times. Measured with immunoSEQ multiplex PCR; TCRdb has only the in-frame clones, and not every one. The data show 12,000 or so clones, around 30% seen once. This TCR was recovered from a human patient who received an intestinal transplant. Sample: alloreactive CD8+ T cells from a mixed lymphocyte reaction culture, taken before intestinal transplant. Subset here: CFSE-low proliferating T cells sorted from approximately 6-day pre-transplant mixed lymphocyte reaction (GvH or HvG direction).

The CDR3, as DNA: TGTGCCAGTAGTATGAGGGGGGATTATGGCTACACCTTC. Amino acids: CASSMRGDYGYTF. The rearrangement joins TRBV19 to TRBJ1-2; D might be TRBD1 (6 bases). CDR1 and CDR2 (germline): LNHDA, SQIVND (reference sequence). The CDR3 is made up of 13 amino acids. Trimming took off 3 bases at V and 5 bases at J, with 10 bases between the two ends. The whole variable domain, filled in from reference TRBV19 and TRBJ1-2, reads DGGITQSPKYLFRKEGQNVTLSCEQNLNHDAMYWYRQDPGQGLRLIYYSQIVNDFQKGDIAEGYSVSREKKESFPLTVTSAQKNPTAFYLCASSMRGDYGYTFGSGTRLTVV.